Sequencing of this TCR beta chain was carried out in a study of blood T cell repertoires in COVID-19. Across the whole study: Samples came from the United States, Italy and Spain, spanning acute and convalescent COVID-19. PBMCs, B-cell-depleted T cells, or T cells provided the cDNA or gDNA that made up the material.

Per the authors' pipeline: From reference gene primer amplification, estimates of nucleated cell counts were derived. Sequencing used immunoSEQ multiplex PCR; TCRdb keeps in-frame clones, though not all of them. The DNA gave D and trimming, while V, J and clone size come from that table. The table lists about 100,000 clones, 91% of them singletons. CDR1 is MNHEY, CDR2 SMNVEV, per germline (reference sequence). With 6 bases clipped from V and 5 bases from J, the junction kept 8 bases outside the gene matches. The CDR3 extends over 15 amino acids. The sequenced material came from peripheral blood. This sequence was found in a man aged 45-60 years with active COVID-19. The chain employs TRBV27 and TRBJ2-5; 11 nucleotides line up with TRBD2. In nucleotides, the CDR3 is TGTGCCAGCAGCTTAGCGGGAGGGCCTCGGGAGACCCAGTACTTC. Translating gives CASSLAGGPRETQYF.